The 6 T cell receptor beta chains presented below share a single source sample, sequenced in a study of blood T cell repertoires in COVID-19. Here immunoSEQ multiplex PCR was the method, and the copy in TCRdb shows in-frame clones only, minus some. The sample yields approximately 480,000 clones, nearly 90% seen once. Sequencing used peripheral blood. The source is a young man with COVID-19, enrolled during active disease.

V gene TRBV7-6 combines with J gene TRBJ2-1; possibly TRBD2 for D (7 bases). CDR1 and CDR2 (germline): SGHVS, FNYEAQ. V was cut by 5 bases and J by 0 bases, with 17 bases left in between. The CDR3 has 17 residues. CDR3 residues: CASSPRAGASSYNEQFF. For the CDR3, the DNA is TGTGCCAGCAGCCCTCGGGCGGGGGCCTCCTCCTACAATGAGCAGTTCTTC.

This sequence joins TRBV7-9 and TRBJ1-2; a possible D gene is TRBD1 (6 bases). Germline CDR1 reads SEHNR; CDR2 reads FQNEAQ (reference sequence). V gave up 1 base and J gave up 4 bases, with 10 bases separating them. The CDR3 loop spans 14 amino acids. CDR3 loop: CASSLEQGSYGYTF. The CDR3 DNA reads TGTGCCAGCAGCTTAGAGCAGGGGAGCTATGGCTACACCTTC.

This chain links TRBV12-5 with TRBJ2-2, with 10 nucleotides matching TRBD1. Trimming removed 0 bases from V and 4 bases from J; junction bases left unmatched: 2. The CDR3 has 16 residues. Germline CDR1 is LGHNT and CDR2 is FRNRAP. CDR3 sequence (DNA): TGTGCTAGTGGTTTGGTAGACAGGGGGCTCACCGGGGAGCTGTTTTTT. This encodes CASGLVDRGLTGELFF.

The V call is TRBV10-2, the J call TRBJ2-3; 8 bases match TRBD2. Germline V gene data show CDR1 as WSHSY and CDR2 as SAAADI. The CDR3 runs 16 residues. Losses at the gene ends were 0 bases for V and 3 bases for J; bases not matched to a gene: 5. The CDR3 here is CASSESGTSWTDTQYF. DNA for the CDR3: TGCGCCAGCAGTGAGTCGGGGACTAGTTGGACAGATACGCAGTATTTT.

This clone appeared once. The CDR3 nucleotides read TGTGCCAGCAGCGCTGGGACTAGCGGGGGGGCATGGGAGCAGTTCTTC. The encoded protein is CASSAGTSGGAWEQFF. V is TRBV2 and J is TRBJ2-1, with TRBD2 matching 16 bases. This CDR3 is 16 amino acids long. Unmatched junction bases numbered 9, after V lost 6 bases and J lost 10 bases. Germline-derived CDR1 and CDR2 are SNHLY and FYNNEI.

This clone was seen a single time. V usage is TRBV27 and J usage is TRBJ2-1; D tentatively reads TRBD1 or TRBD2 (9 bases each). This CDR3 is 19 amino acids long. Germline V gene data show CDR1 as MNHEY and CDR2 as SMNVEV (reference sequence). Trimming cost V 4 bases and J 7 bases, with 29 bases left between them. The CDR3 bases are TGTGCCAGCAGTTACCGGACAGGGGATTTTTTAGCGGGAGAGAATGAGCAGTTCTTC. This translates into CASSYRTGDFLAGENEQFF.